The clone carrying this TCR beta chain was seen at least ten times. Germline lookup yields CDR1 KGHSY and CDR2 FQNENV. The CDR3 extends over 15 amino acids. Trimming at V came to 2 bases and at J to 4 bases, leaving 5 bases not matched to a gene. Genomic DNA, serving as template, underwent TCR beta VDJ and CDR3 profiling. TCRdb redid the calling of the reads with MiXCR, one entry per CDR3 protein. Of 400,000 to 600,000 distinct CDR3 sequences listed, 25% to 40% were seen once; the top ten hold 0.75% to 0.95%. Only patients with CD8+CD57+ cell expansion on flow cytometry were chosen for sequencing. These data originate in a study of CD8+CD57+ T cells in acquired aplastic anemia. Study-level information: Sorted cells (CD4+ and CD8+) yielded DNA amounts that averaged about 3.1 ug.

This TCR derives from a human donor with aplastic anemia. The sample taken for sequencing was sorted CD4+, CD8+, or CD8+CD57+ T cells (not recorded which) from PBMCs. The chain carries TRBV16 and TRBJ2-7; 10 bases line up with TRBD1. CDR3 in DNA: TGTGCCAGCAGCCAAGAAGGGACAGGGGATTACGAGCAGTACTTC. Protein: CASSQEGTGDYEQYF.